The sequence of this T cell receptor (beta chain) was determined in a study of identical twins. TCRdb re-called the 5' RACE reads with MiXCR, one entry per CDR3 protein. The sample carries roughly 480,000 distinct CDR3 sequences, 24% recorded once. The CDR3 loop spans 13 amino acids. The germline V gene encodes CDR1 SGHRS and CDR2 YFSETQ. Trimming pared 2 bases from V and 7 bases from J, leaving 9 bases between. The data also belong to a second study, concerning T cells expressing NK-cell markers. That study adds: The study sequenced eight donors, seven HCMV-seropositive and one seronegative.

The rearrangement links TRBV5-1 to TRBJ2-2; D unclear. This TCR was sampled from a woman aged 18 to 35 in good health. Sequencing was performed on CD4+ T cells sorted from blood. As DNA, the CDR3 is TGCGCCAGCAGCTTCACTTGGGACGGGGAGCTGTTTTTT. Its protein is CASSFTWDGELFF. The complete variable domain, with remaining parts taken from reference TRBV5-1 and TRBJ2-2, reads KAGVTQTPRYLIKTRGQQVTLSCSPISGHRSVSWYQQTPGQGLQFLFEYFSETQRNKGNFPGRFSGRQFSNSRSEMNVSTLELGDSALYLCASSFTWDGELFFGEGSRLTVL.